This entry lists 18 T cell receptor beta chains sequenced from one sample in a study of OX40 agonist ivuxolimab in advanced cancers. Repertoires were generated with immunoSEQ multiplex PCR, while TCRdb's copy carries only in-frame clones and drops some. The sample contains 95,000 to 100,000 clones, more than 80% of which appear only once. This specimen was CD4+ or CD8+ T cells sorted from blood, taken in a trial of the OX40 agonist ivuxolimab. The receptors were sampled from an adult with an advanced solid tumor such as melanoma, head and neck, liver or kidney cancer.

The gene calls are TRBV15 and TRBJ1-5; 8 nucleotides match TRBD1. V dropped 5 bases and J dropped 0; count of bases not matched to a gene: 9. CDR3 length: 17 residues. In germline, CDR1 is LNHNV, CDR2 YYDKDF (reference sequence). CDR3 amino acids: CATSGSLDRVSNQPQHF. In nucleotides, the CDR3 is TGTGCCACCAGCGGATCCCTGGACAGGGTTAGCAATCAGCCCCAGCATTTT. The whole variable domain, filled in from reference TRBV15 and TRBJ1-5, reads DAMVIQNPRYQVTQFGKPVTLSCSQTLNHNVMYWYQQKSSQAPKLLFHYYDKDFNNEADTPDNFQSRRPNTSFCFLDIRSPGLGDTAMYLCATSGSLDRVSNQPQHFGDGTRLSIL.

The chain links TRBV5-1 to TRBJ2-2, with TRBD2 matching over 10 bases. Germline V gene data show CDR1 as SGHRS and CDR2 as YFSETQ. CDR3 length equals 15 residues. J was trimmed by 3 bases and V by 4 bases; bases with no gene match: 3. CDR3 sequence reads: CASSPGTSDTGELFF. The CDR3 coding sequence is TGCGCCAGCAGCCCCGGGACTAGCGACACCGGGGAGCTGTTTTTT.

The chain employs TRBV7-2 and TRBJ2-7; 11 bases align to TRBD1. This CDR3 comprises 14 residues. Germline assignment: CDR1 SGHTA and CDR2 FQGNSA. The junction had 4 bases not matched to a gene; V was cut back by 3 bases and J by 6 bases. In DNA form, the CDR3 reads TGTGCCAGCAGCTTGGGACAGGGGGTCCGCGAGCAGTACTTC. Encoded protein: CASSLGQGVREQYF.

The table lists this clone with a few counts. The V gene is TRBV6-1, the J gene TRBJ1-5; unclear D gene. This CDR3 is built from 15 residues. V lost 0 bases and J lost 7, with 13 bases in between. CDR1 and CDR2 (germline): MNHNS, SASEGT. The CDR3 nucleotides read TGTGCCAGCAGTGAAGCGTCTGGAGGTCGGCAGCCCCAGCATTTT. Its protein is CASSEASGGRQPQHF.

The chain recombines TRBV7-2 with TRBJ2-7; TRBD2 might be the D (7 bases). The V and J ends lost 4 bases and 4 bases respectively, with 17 bases between them. Germline CDR1 reads SGHTA; CDR2 reads FQGNSA. The CDR3 extends over 15 amino acids. Written as DNA, the CDR3 is TGTGCCAGCAGCTCCTCCGCGGGGGCGAAGTACGAGCAGTACTTC. The encoded protein is CASSSSAGAKYEQYF.

This sequence joins TRBV9 and TRBJ2-6; D ambiguous. Germline CDR1 and CDR2: SGDLS and YYNGEE. Trimming left V 3 bases short and J 2 bases short, with 12 bases between. The CDR3 extends over 16 amino acids. CDR3 amino acids: CASSDGRAAGANVLTF. In DNA, the CDR3 is TGTGCCAGCAGCGACGGACGGGCAGCTGGGGCCAACGTCCTGACTTTC.

The chain uses TRBV10-1 and TRBJ2-1; D call uncertain. The CDR3 contains 18 residues. The V end lost 3 bases, the J end lost 0 bases, and 18 bases lay between the germline ends. Germline V gene data show CDR1 as WNHNN and CDR2 as SYGVQD (reference sequence). The CDR3 DNA follows: TGCGCCAGCAGTGATCATCGACTCGGCGACGGCTCCTACAATGAGCAGTTCTTC. This gives the protein CASSDHRLGDGSYNEQFF.

The V call is TRBV19, the J call TRBJ2-3, with D perhaps matching TRBD1 (6 bases). Per germline, CDR1 LNHDA and CDR2 SQIVND (reference sequence). V was pared by 7 bases and J by 1 base, with 15 bases between. This CDR3 is built from 15 residues. CDR3 sequence: CASNQGSSGTDTQYF. In DNA, the CDR3 is TGTGCCAGTAATCAGGGGTCCTCTGGCACAGATACGCAGTATTTT.

The rearrangement uses TRBV7-8 and TRBJ2-5, with D unclear. V was clipped by 5 bases and J by 2 bases, with 15 bases between them. The CDR3 sequence is 15 residues long. Germline V CDR1 and CDR2: SGHVS, FQNEAQ. CDR3 protein: CASSRRQDHQETQYF. The DNA of the CDR3 is TGTGCCAGCAGCCGTCGGCAGGATCATCAAGAGACCCAGTACTTC.

The CDR3 loop is CASRYRQGWVTDTQYF. The CDR3 DNA sequence: TGTGCCAGCAGGTACCGACAGGGGTGGGTCACAGATACGCAGTATTTT. The chain recombines TRBV2 with TRBJ2-3, with 8 positions matching TRBD1. The germline gives CDR1 SNHLY, CDR2 FYNNEI. The CDR3 runs 16 residues. Unmatched junction bases numbered 10, after V lost 6 bases and J lost 2 bases.

The gene calls are TRBV5-1 and TRBJ2-3; no reliable D call. CDR1 SGHRS and CDR2 YFSETQ come from the germline V gene. This CDR3 has 13 residues. Deletions cut 6 bases from V and 1 base from J, with 9 bases between. This chain's CDR3 is CASKARRTDTQYF. In nucleotides, the CDR3 is TGCGCCAGCAAGGCTAGGCGCACAGATACGCAGTATTTT.

The CDR3 nucleotides are TGTGCCAGCAGCCTTGGTTTGGGACCCGAGCAGTACTTC. This encodes CASSLGLGPEQYF. The chain is built from TRBV21-1 and TRBJ2-7. TRBV21-1 is a pseudogene. This CDR3 is built from 13 residues.

The rearrangement links TRBV29-1 to TRBJ2-3; possible D gene TRBD2, 6 bases. V lost 4 bases and J lost 2, with 19 bases in between. The CDR3 runs 16 residues. The germline V gene encodes CDR1 SQVTM and CDR2 ANQGSEA. Here the CDR3 DNA reads TGCAGCGTTGGCCGGGGGTCCTCTCCCTCCACAGATACGCAGTATTTT. This encodes CSVGRGSSPSTDTQYF.

This chain links TRBV10-3 with TRBJ2-2; 8 bases are a match to TRBD1. The ends lost 2 bases at V and 6 bases at J; junction bases unmatched: 5. The CDR3 has 15 amino acids. Germline V gene sequence: CDR1 ENHRY, CDR2 SYGVKD. The CDR3 DNA reads as TGTGCCATCAGTGAGGTGACAGGGGAGGCCGGGGAGCTGTTTTTT. Amino acids: CAISEVTGEAGELFF.

The chain has TRBV2 and TRBJ2-7, with D hard to call. CDR1 is SNHLY and CDR2 is FYNNEI in the germline V gene. Deletions cut 7 bases from V and 10 bases from J, with 29 bases between. CDR3 length: 16 amino acids. CDR3: CASKEPWAGLKSTQYF. CDR3 DNA sequence: TGTGCCAGCAAGGAGCCATGGGCAGGCCTTAAGTCAACACAGTACTTC.

This chain joins TRBV11-2 and TRBJ2-1; D is possibly TRBD1 (6 bases). The V gene lost 0 bases and the J gene lost 7 bases, with 13 bases spanning the gap. The V gene's germline CDR1 is SGHAT and CDR2 FQNNGV. This CDR3 has 15 amino acids. CDR3 in DNA: TGTGCCAGCAGCTTAGAAGGGGGAAGGGGGAATGAGCAGTTCTTC. Protein: CASSLEGGRGNEQFF.

V usage is TRBV6-6 and J usage is TRBJ2-1; TRBD1 agrees at 10 bases. This CDR3 is 15 amino acids long. Trimming removed 5 bases from V and 10 bases from J; junction bases left unmatched: 11. Germline V gene sequence: CDR1 MNHNY, CDR2 SVGAGI (reference sequence). The CDR3 DNA sequence: TGTGCCAGCAGTCTTAACCCGGACAGGGGGAAGGAGCAGTTCTTC. It codes for CASSLNPDRGKEQFF.

The J gene is TRBJ1-2, the V gene TRBV5-8, with TRBD1 matching over 9 bases. V gave up 2 bases and J gave up 7 bases; unmatched junction bases: 3. The V gene's germline CDR1 is SGHTS and CDR2 YDEGEE. The CDR3 has 13 residues. The DNA of the CDR3 is TGTGCCAGCAGCTTACAGGGGGCGCGTGGCTACACCTTC. Translated: CASSLQGARGYTF.